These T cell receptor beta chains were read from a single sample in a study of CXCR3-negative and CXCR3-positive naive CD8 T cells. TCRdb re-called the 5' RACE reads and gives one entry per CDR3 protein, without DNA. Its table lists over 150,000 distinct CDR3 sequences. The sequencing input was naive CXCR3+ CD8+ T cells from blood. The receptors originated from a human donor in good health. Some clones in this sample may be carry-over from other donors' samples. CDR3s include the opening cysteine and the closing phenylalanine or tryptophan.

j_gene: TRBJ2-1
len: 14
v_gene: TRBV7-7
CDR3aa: CASSLGGGENEQFF

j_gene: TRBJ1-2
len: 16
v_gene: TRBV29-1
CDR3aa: CSVGVMSDTTNYGYTF

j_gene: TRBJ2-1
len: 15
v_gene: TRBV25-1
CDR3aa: CASTLTGFLYNEQFF

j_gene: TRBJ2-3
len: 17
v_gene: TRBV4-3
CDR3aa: CASSHLTSGGGTDTQYF

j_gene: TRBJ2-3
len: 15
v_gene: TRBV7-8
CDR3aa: CASSLQKGGGDTQYF

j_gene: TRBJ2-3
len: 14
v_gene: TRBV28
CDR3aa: CASSTASEADTQYF

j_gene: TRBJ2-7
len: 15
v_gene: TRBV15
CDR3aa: CATSFSGGPSYEQYF

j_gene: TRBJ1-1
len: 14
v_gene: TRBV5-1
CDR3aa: CASSQGQTNTEAFF

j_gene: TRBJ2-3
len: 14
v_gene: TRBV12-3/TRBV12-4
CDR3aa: CASSPSGGLDTQYF

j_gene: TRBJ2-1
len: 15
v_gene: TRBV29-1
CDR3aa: CSVGEDTRPYNEQFF

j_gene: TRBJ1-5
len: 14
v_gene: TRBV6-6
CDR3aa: CASSSEGARQPQHF

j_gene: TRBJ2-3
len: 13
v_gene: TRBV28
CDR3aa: CASSAGFGDTQYF

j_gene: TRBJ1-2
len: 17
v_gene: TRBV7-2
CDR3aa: CASSLDGTSGIHYGYTF

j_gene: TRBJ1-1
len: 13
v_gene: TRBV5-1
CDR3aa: CASSFTGGNEAFF

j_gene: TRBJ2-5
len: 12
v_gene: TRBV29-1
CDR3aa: CSVKDLGETQYF

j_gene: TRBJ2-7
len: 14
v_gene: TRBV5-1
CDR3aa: CASSLRTGSNEQYF

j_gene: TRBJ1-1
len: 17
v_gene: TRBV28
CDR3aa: CASSLLLGGQGIAEAFF

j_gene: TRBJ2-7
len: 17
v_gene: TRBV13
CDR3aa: CASSFQPNTGTGREQYF

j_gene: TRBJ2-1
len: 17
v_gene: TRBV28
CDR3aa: CASSFLGLAGGPNEQFF

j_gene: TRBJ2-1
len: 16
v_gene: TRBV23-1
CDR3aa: CASSGTGDRDGNEQFF

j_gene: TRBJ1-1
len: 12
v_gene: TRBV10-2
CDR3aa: CASSGGNTEAFF

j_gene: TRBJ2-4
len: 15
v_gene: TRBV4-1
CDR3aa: CASSQMGGIKNIQYF

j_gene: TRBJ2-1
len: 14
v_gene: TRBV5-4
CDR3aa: CASSLARQGNEQFF

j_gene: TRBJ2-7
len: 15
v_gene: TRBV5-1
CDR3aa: CASSLEGSYPYEQYF

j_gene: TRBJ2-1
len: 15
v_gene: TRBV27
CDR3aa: CASRSTRFPFDEQFF

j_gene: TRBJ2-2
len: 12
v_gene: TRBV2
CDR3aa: CASRIRSGELFF

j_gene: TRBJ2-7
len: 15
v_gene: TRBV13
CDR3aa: CASSIDRGLGYEQYF

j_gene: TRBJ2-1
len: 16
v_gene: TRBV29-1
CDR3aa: CSVEGSLQGPYNEQFF

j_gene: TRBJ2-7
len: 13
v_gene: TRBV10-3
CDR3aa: CAIAGQSSYEQYF

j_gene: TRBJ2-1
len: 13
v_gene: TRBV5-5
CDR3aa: CASSVAEGNEQFF

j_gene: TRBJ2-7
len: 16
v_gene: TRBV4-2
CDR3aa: CASSQEFSGGSYEQYF

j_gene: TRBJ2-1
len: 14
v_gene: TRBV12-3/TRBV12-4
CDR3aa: CASILTTIYNEQFF

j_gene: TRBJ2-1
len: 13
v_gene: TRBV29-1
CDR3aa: CSVETVAGNEQFF

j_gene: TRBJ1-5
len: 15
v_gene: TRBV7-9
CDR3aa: CASSLESSENQPQHF

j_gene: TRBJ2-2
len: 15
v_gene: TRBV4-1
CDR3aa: CASSHRQVETGELFF

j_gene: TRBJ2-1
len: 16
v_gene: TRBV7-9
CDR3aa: CASSTLAGATYNEQFF

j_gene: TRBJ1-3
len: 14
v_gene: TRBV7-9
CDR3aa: CASSALSSGNTIYF

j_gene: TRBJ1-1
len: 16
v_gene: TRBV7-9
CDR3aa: CASSFPGPSRNTEAFF

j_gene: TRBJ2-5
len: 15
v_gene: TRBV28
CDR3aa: CASRPGQGVPETQYF

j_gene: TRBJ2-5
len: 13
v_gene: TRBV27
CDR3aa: CASEDRLKETQYF

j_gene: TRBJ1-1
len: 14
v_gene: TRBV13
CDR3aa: CASSGDSSNTEAFF

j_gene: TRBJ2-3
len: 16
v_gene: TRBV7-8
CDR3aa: CASSYTTGDYTDTQYF

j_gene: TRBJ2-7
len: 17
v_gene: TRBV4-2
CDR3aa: CASSQDDGLAASYEQYF

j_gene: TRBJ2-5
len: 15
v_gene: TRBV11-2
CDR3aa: CASSLGGWLGETQYF

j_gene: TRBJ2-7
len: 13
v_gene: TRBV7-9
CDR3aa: CASSLTGPYEQYF

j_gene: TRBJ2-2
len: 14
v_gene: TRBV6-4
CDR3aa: CASSDSTGAGELFF

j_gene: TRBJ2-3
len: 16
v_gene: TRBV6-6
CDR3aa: CASSYSQYTTTDTQYF

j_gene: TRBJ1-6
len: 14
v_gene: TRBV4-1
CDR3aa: CASTHGSYNSPLHF

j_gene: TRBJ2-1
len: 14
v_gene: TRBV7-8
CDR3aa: CASSQGGLANEQFF

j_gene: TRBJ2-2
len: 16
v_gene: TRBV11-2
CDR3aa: CASSLVQGIDTGELFF

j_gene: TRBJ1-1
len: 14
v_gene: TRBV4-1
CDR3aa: CASSHPSIGTEAFF

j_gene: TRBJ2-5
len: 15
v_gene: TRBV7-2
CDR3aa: CASSVPRGYQETQYF

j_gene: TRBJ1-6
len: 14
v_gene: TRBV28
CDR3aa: CASSLGLINSPLHF

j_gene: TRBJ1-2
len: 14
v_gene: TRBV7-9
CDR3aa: CASSSLAGAGGYTF

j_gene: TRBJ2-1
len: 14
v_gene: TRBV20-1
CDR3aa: CSARGGLNYNEQFF